The rows below give T cell receptor beta chains drawn from one sample of a study of T cell responses to AZD1222 COVID-19 vaccine. Generated by immunoSEQ multiplex PCR, the TCRdb table keeps only in-frame clones and is missing some. This table holds around 92,000 clones, about nine tenths found once. The sequencing here drew on peripheral blood, taken on day 0 of AZD1222 vaccination. These receptors were collected from an adult in good health. Both conserved end residues are part of each CDR3. Each record gives: CDR3 protein, CDR3 DNA, clone size, J gene, D gene, CDR3 length, V gene. D genes are given only for firm matches. Only part of the rows carry a size: once, few, many, or a class if the clone is expanded.

CATSRGTGVGYGYTF | TGTGCCACCAGCAGGGGGACAGGGGTAGGCTATGGCTACACCTTC | - | TRBJ1-2 | TRBD1 | 15 | TRBV15
CAWSEHSNQPQHF | TGTGCCTGGAGTGAACATAGCAATCAGCCCCAGCATTTT | - | TRBJ1-5 | - | 13 | TRBV30
CASSQTSGFLSEQYF | TGCGCCAGCAGCCAGACTAGCGGGTTTTTGTCCGAGCAGTACTTC | - | TRBJ2-7 | TRBD2 | 15 | TRBV4-3
CASMASTEAFF | TGTGCCAGCATGGCGTCCACTGAAGCTTTCTTT | - | TRBJ1-1 | - | 11 | TRBV12-3/TRBV12-4
CASSQSGQYNSVENQPQHF | TGCGCCAGCAGTCAATCCGGACAGTATAATTCCGTTGAGAATCAGCCCCAGCATTTT | - | TRBJ1-5 | - | 19 | TRBV23-1
CASMLTGGGTYEQYF | TGTGCCAGTATGCTTACAGGGGGAGGCACCTACGAGCAGTACTTC | - | TRBJ2-7 | TRBD1 | 15 | TRBV19
CASGQQGHTIYF | TGTGCTAGTGGTCAACAGGGGCACACCATATATTTT | - | TRBJ1-3 | TRBD1 | 12 | TRBV12-5
CASSPGTVNTEAFF | TGCGCCAGCAGCCCCGGGACAGTGAACACTGAAGCTTTCTTT | few | TRBJ1-1 | TRBD1 | 14 | TRBV5-1
CASSSRTGGVYGYTF | TGTGCCAGCAGTTCCCGGACAGGGGGTGTCTATGGCTACACCTTC | - | TRBJ1-2 | TRBD1 | 15 | TRBV6-5
CASSSGQGNGYTF | TGTGCCAGCAGCTCTGGACAGGGTAATGGCTACACCTTC | - | TRBJ1-2 | TRBD1 | 13 | TRBV7-2
CASSEGTGKDGYTF | TGTGCCAGCAGTGAAGGTACAGGGAAAGATGGCTACACCTTC | - | TRBJ1-2 | - | 14 | TRBV6-1
CASSEFGDYSNQPQHF | TGTGCCAGCAGTGAATTTGGGGATTATAGCAATCAGCCCCAGCATTTT | once | TRBJ1-5 | - | 16 | TRBV6-1
CASSPTGDSYGYTF | TGTGCCAGCTCACCCACGGGGGACTCTTATGGCTACACCTTC | - | TRBJ1-2 | - | 14 | TRBV18
CASSFPGSLAEEYNEQFF | TGTGCCAGCAGCTTCCCGGGGTCTCTAGCGGAGGAATACAATGAGCAGTTCTTC | - | TRBJ2-1 | TRBD2 | 18 | TRBV7-9
CATGVRGNQPQHF | TGTGCCACCGGGGTCCGAGGCAATCAGCCCCAGCATTTT | few | TRBJ1-5 | - | 13 | TRBV15
CATQDRASGWGTGELFF | TGTGCCACCCAGGACAGGGCTAGCGGGTGGGGGACCGGGGAGCTGTTTTTT | - | TRBJ2-2 | - | 17 | TRBV10-3
CASSQTSGGNYEQFF | TGTGCCAGCTCACAGACTAGCGGGGGGAACTATGAGCAGTTCTTC | - | TRBJ2-1 | TRBD2 | 15 | TRBV18
CASFGYSYNSPLHF | TGTGCCAGCTTTGGCTACTCCTATAATTCACCCCTCCACTTT | - | TRBJ1-6 | - | 14 | TRBV6-5
CASSFEGSHQPQHF | TGTGCCAGCAGCTTCGAGGGGAGCCATCAGCCCCAGCATTTT | - | TRBJ1-5 | - | 14 | TRBV7-9
CASTPDGGQETQYF | TGTGCCAGCACTCCGGATGGGGGGCAAGAGACCCAGTACTTC | - | TRBJ2-5 | - | 14 | TRBV27
CASSLSTLNTEAFF | TGCGCCAGCAGTTTATCAACCCTGAACACTGAAGCTTTCTTT | - | TRBJ1-1 | - | 14 | TRBV5-1
CASRRLAGSYEQYF | TGTGCCAGCAGAAGACTAGCGGGGAGCTACGAGCAGTACTTC | - | TRBJ2-7 | TRBD2 | 14 | TRBV27
CASSLVGQGFSGANVLTF | TGTGCCAGCAGTTTGGTTGGACAGGGTTTCTCTGGGGCCAACGTCCTGACTTTC | - | TRBJ2-6 | TRBD1 | 18 | TRBV28
CASSPQLADSHTEAFF | TGTGCCAGCTCACCACAACTAGCGGACAGCCACACTGAAGCTTTCTTT | - | TRBJ1-1 | - | 16 | TRBV18
CASSRMNTEAFF | TGTGCCAGCAGTAGGATGAACACTGAAGCTTTCTTT | - | TRBJ1-1 | - | 12 | TRBV6-8
CASSLMASNYGYTF | TGCGCCAGCAGCCTTATGGCCTCTAACTATGGCTACACCTTC | - | TRBJ1-2 | - | 14 | TRBV4-1
CASRRVTGSSPLHF | TGTGCCAGCAGACGCGTAACAGGGAGTTCACCCCTCCACTTT | - | TRBJ1-6 | - | 14 | TRBV6-5
CASGPRGYEQYF | TGTGCTAGTGGTCCCAGGGGCTACGAGCAGTACTTC | - | TRBJ2-7 | - | 12 | TRBV12-5
CASSYAGGHETQYF | TGTGCCAGCAGTTACGCGGGGGGGCATGAGACCCAGTACTTC | - | TRBJ2-5 | TRBD2 | 14 | TRBV6-5
CASSISGGNEQYF | TGTGCCAGCAGCATTAGCGGGGGGAACGAGCAGTACTTC | - | TRBJ2-7 | TRBD2 | 13 | TRBV7-2
CASSQGEGRSPLHF | TGTGCCAGCAGCCAAGGCGAGGGTCGGTCACCCCTCCACTTT | - | TRBJ1-6 | - | 14 | TRBV3-1/TRBV3-2
CASSGTGSYEQYF | TGCGCCAGTTCCGGGACAGGCTCCTACGAGCAGTACTTC | - | TRBJ2-7 | TRBD1 | 13 | TRBV5-1
CASSQANRGYTF | TGTGCCAGCAGCCAAGCGAATCGGGGCTACACCTTC | - | TRBJ1-2 | - | 12 | TRBV3-1/TRBV3-2
CASSYPRLGLRITEAFF | TGTGCCAGCAGTTACCCCCGGTTAGGTCTCCGAATCACTGAAGCTTTCTTT | - | TRBJ1-1 | - | 17 | TRBV6-2/TRBV6-3
CASSETPNGSWSPLHF | TGTGCCAGCAGTGAAACCCCCAATGGTAGCTGGTCACCCCTCCACTTT | few | TRBJ1-6 | - | 16 | TRBV6-1
CASSRTGTEQFF | TGTGCCAGCAGTCGGACAGGCACTGAGCAGTTCTTC | - | TRBJ2-1 | TRBD1 | 12 | TRBV12-3/TRBV12-4
CASLKVGTGGYEQYF | TGTGCCAGCCTTAAGGTAGGGACAGGGGGTTACGAGCAGTACTTC | - | TRBJ2-7 | TRBD1 | 15 | TRBV28
CASRGQSSYNEQFF | TGTGCCAGCAGGGGACAGAGCTCCTACAATGAGCAGTTCTTC | once | TRBJ2-1 | TRBD1 | 14 | TRBV7-2
CASSNRGSNTEAFF | TGTGCCAGTAGTAACAGGGGCTCCAACACTGAAGCTTTCTTT | - | TRBJ1-1 | TRBD1 | 14 | TRBV19
CAISESTDRVGGYTF | TGTGCCATCAGTGAGTCGACGGACAGGGTCGGTGGCTACACCTTC | - | TRBJ1-2 | TRBD1 | 15 | TRBV10-3
CASSLPPGPDYGYTF | TGTGCCAGCAGTTTACCCCCCGGGCCAGACTATGGCTACACCTTC | once | TRBJ1-2 | - | 15 | TRBV28
CASREQGVRARQFF | TGTGCCAGCAGGGAACAGGGGGTAAGGGCTCGGCAGTTCTTC | - | TRBJ2-1 | TRBD1 | 14 | TRBV3-1/TRBV3-2
CASTTLWGANTEAFF | TGTGCCAGCACCACTTTGTGGGGAGCGAACACTGAAGCTTTCTTT | - | TRBJ1-1 | - | 15 | TRBV5-6
CASSSGQNYGYTF | TGTGCCAGCAGTTCCGGACAGAACTATGGCTACACCTTC | - | TRBJ1-2 | - | 13 | TRBV12-3/TRBV12-4
CASSPGQIKETQYF | TGTGCCAGCAGCCCGGGACAGATTAAAGAGACCCAGTACTTC | - | TRBJ2-5 | TRBD1 | 14 | TRBV7-9
CASSIKAGLTDTQYF | TGTGCCAGTAGTATAAAAGCGGGGCTCACAGATACGCAGTATTTT | - | TRBJ2-3 | TRBD2 | 15 | TRBV19
CARGPPYSGYTF | TGTGCCCGGGGACCCCCCTACTCGGGCTACACCTTC | - | TRBJ1-2 | - | 12 | TRBV30
CASSLGQGDASGNTIYF | TGTGCCAGCAGCTTGGGGCAGGGAGACGCATCTGGAAACACCATATATTTT | - | TRBJ1-3 | - | 17 | TRBV5-8
CASSSRPPGQGPYGYTF | TGTGCCAGTAGCAGCAGGCCACCGGGACAGGGCCCCTATGGCTACACCTTC | - | TRBJ1-2 | TRBD1 | 17 | TRBV19
CASSPRGATGLNEQFF | TGTGCCAGCAGCCCAAGGGGGGCGACAGGGCTGAATGAGCAGTTCTTC | - | TRBJ2-1 | - | 16 | TRBV11-2